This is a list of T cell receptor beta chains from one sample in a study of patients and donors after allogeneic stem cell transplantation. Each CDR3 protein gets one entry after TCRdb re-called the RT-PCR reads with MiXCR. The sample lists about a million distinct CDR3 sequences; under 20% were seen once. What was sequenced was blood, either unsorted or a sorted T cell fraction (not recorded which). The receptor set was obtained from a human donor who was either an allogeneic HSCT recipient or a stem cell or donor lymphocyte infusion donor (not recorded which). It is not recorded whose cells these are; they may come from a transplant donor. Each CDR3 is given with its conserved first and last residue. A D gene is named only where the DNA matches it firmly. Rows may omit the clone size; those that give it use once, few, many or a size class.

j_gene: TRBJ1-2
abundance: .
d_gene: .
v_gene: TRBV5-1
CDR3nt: TGCGCCAGCAGTGAGGATGGGGGGCCAAGAGGCTACACCTTC
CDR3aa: CASSEDGGPRGYTF

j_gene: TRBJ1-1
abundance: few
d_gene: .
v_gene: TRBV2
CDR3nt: TGTGCCAGCATCCCGGAGAGGGGCCGGAACACTGAAGCTTTCTTT
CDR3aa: CASIPERGRNTEAFF

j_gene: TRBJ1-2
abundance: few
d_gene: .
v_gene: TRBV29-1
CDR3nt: TGCAGCGTTGAAGGCCGACTCTATGGCTACACCTTC
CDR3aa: CSVEGRLYGYTF

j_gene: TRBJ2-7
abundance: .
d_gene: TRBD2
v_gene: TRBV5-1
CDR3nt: TGCGCCAGCAGCTTGGATCTAGCGGTCGACTACGAGCAGTACTTC
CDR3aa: CASSLDLAVDYEQYF

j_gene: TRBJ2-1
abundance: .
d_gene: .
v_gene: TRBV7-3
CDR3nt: TGTGCCAGCAGCTTCCTGGCCGGGTCTACCTACAATGAGCAGTTCTTC
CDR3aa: CASSFLAGSTYNEQFF

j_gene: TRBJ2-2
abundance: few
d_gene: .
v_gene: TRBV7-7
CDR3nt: TGTGCTAGCAGCCAGAGACAGAACACCGGGGAGCTGTTTTTT
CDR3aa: CASSQRQNTGELFF

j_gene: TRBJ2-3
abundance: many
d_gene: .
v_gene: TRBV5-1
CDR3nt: TGCGCCAGCAGTGGTAGCGGAGCTAGCACAGATACGCAGTATTTT
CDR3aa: CASSGSGASTDTQYF

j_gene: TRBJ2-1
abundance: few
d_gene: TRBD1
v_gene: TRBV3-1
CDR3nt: TGTGCCAGCAACCCAGGGGGAACGGGTAATGAGCAGTTCTTC
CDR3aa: CASNPGGTGNEQFF

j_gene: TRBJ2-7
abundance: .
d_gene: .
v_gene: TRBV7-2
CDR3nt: TGTGCCAGCAGCTTACTCGGACAGACAAGCTACGAGCAGTACTTC
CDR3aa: CASSLLGQTSYEQYF

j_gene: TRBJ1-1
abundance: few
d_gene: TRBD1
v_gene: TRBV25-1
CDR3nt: TGTGCCAGCAGTGACGGGACAGGGCGGGCCCCTGAAGCTTTCTTT
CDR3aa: CASSDGTGRAPEAFF

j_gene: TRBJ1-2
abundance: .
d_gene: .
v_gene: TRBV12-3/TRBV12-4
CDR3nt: TGTGCCAGCAGTTATAAGGGGTATCGGGTCTATGGCTACACCTTC
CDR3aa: CASSYKGYRVYGYTF

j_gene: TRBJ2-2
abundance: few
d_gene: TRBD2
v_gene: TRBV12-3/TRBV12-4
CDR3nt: TGTGCCAGCAGTCGCGCTCAGGGACTAGCGCTCACCGGGGAGCTGTTTTTT
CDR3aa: CASSRAQGLALTGELFF

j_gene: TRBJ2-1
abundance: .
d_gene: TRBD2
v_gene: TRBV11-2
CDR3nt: TGTGCCAGCAGCACCCACCGAGCGGGAGGGCGCTCAAATGAGCAGTTCTTC
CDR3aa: CASSTHRAGGRSNEQFF

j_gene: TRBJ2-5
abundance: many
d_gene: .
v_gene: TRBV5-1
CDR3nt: TGCGCCAGCAGCCGTCGCAAGACACAAGAGACCCAGTACTTC
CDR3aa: CASSRRKTQETQYF

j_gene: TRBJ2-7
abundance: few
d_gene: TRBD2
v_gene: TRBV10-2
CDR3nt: TGCGCCACAACTGGACTAGCGGTTGATACGGAGCAGTACTTC
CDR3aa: CATTGLAVDTEQYF

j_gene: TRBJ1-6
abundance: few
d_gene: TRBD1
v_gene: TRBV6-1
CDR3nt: TGTGCCAGCTACCCGGGACAGCATAATTCACCCCTCCACTTT
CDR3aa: CASYPGQHNSPLHF

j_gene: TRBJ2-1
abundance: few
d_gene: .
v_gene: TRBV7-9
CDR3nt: TGTGCCAGCAGCTTAGAAGGCGGGTATGGATCCTACAATGAGCAGTTCTTC
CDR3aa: CASSLEGGYGSYNEQFF

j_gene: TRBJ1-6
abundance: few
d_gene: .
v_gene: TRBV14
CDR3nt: TGTGCCAGCAGCCAGGAGGGAGGGTACAATTCACCCCTCCACTTT
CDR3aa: CASSQEGGYNSPLHF

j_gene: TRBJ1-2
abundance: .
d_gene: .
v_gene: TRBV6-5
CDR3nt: TGTGCCAGCAGTTACGTTGGGGGACCCCCGGGGAATGGCTACACCTTC
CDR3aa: CASSYVGGPPGNGYTF

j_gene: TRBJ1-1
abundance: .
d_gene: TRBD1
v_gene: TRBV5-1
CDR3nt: TGCGCCAGCAGCTTGTACCACCTCGCCCCCCGGGACAGTAACACTGAAGCTTTCTTT
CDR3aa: CASSLYHLAPRDSNTEAFF

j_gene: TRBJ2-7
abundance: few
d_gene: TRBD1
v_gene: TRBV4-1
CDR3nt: TGCGCCAGCAGCCAAGTTCACAGGGGGAACGAGCAGTACTTC
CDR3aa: CASSQVHRGNEQYF

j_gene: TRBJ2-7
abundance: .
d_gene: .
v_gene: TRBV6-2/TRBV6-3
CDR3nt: TGTGCCAGCAGTGACGGGGACGACTACGAGCAGTACTTC
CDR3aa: CASSDGDDYEQYF

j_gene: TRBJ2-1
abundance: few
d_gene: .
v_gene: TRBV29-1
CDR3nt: TGCAGCGCCCTCAAATTACCAAACAATGAGCAGTTCTTC
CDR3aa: CSALKLPNNEQFF

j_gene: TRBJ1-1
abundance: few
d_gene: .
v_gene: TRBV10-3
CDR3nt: TGTGCCATCAGGGGGGGCCCCATGCCAGCTTTCTTT
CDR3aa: CAIRGGPMPAFF

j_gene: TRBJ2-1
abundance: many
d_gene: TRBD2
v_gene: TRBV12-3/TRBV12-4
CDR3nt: TGTGCCAGCAGGCCGGGACTACTATACAATGAGCAGTTCTTC
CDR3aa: CASRPGLLYNEQFF

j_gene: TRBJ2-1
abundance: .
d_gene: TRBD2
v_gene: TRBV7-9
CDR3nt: TGTGCCAGCAGCTCGGGACTAACTACAGCTGAGCAGTTCTTC
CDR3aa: CASSSGLTTAEQFF

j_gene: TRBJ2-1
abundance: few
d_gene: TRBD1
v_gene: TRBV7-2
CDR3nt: TGTGCCAGCAGCCAGACAGGGCGCTCCTACAATGAGCAGTTCTTC
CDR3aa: CASSQTGRSYNEQFF

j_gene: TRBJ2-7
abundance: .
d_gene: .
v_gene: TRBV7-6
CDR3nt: TGTGCCAGCAGCTCACTAGGGACTGGCGAGCAGTACTTC
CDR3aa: CASSSLGTGEQYF

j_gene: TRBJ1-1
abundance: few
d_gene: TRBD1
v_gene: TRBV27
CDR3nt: TGTGCCAGCAGTCCCACCGGGACAGCAATGAACACTGAAGCTTTCTTT
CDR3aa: CASSPTGTAMNTEAFF

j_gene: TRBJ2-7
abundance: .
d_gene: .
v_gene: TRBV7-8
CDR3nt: TGTGCCAGCAGCTGGTGGGTGTCCGGGAGTCTACTCTACGAGCAGTACTTC
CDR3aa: CASSWWVSGSLLYEQYF

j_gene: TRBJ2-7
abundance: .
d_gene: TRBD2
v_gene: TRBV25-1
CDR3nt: TGTGCCAGCAGTGACCGTCCTGGGCGGGGGGCCCATTACGAGCAGTACTTC
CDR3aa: CASSDRPGRGAHYEQYF

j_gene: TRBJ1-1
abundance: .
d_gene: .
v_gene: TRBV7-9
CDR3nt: TGTGCCAGCAGCTTAGTCCGATACCCAGCTTTCTTT
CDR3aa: CASSLVRYPAFF

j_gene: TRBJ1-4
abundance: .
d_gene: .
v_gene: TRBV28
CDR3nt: TGTGCCAGCAGTACGACAGCCAAGGGTGGTACTAATGAAAAACTGTTTTTT
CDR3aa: CASSTTAKGGTNEKLFF

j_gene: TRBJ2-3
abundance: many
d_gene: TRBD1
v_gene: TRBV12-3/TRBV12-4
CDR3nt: TGTGCCAGCAGCCCGGGACAGGGGGTCTTCACAGATACGCAGTATTTT
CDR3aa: CASSPGQGVFTDTQYF

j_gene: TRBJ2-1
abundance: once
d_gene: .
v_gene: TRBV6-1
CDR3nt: TGTACCAGCAGTGAATCATCCGGGACACTTTCCTACAATGAGCAGTTCTTC
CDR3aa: CTSSESSGTLSYNEQFF

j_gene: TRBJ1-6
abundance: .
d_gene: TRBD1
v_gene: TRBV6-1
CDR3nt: TGTGCCAGCAGCGCTTCCGGGACAGGCACCAATTCACCCCTCCACTTT
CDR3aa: CASSASGTGTNSPLHF

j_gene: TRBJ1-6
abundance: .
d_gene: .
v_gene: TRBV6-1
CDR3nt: TGTGCCAGTAGCAGGGGATCGGGTTCACCCCTCCACTTT
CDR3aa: CASSRGSGSPLHF

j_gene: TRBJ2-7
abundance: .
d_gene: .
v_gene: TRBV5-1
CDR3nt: TGCGCCAGTTCGAATGACCTACCCTACGAGCAGTACTTC
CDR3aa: CASSNDLPYEQYF

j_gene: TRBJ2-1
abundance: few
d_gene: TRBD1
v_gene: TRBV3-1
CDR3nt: TGTGCCAGCAGCCAAAACCCGGGACAGGGGGTCGATGAGCAGTTCTTC
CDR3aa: CASSQNPGQGVDEQFF

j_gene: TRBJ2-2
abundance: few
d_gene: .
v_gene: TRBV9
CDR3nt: TGTGCCAGCAGTAAGCCCGGGAACACGAACACCGGGGAGCTGTTTTTT
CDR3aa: CASSKPGNTNTGELFF

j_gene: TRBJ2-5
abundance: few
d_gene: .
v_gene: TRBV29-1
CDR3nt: TGCAGCGTTGACAATGTCGGCTCTCCAGAGACCCAGTACTTC
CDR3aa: CSVDNVGSPETQYF

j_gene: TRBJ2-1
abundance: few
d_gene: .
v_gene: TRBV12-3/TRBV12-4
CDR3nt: TGTGCCAGCAATGGGGACACCTCCTACAATGAGCAGTTCTTC
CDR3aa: CASNGDTSYNEQFF